These 14 T cell receptor beta chains share one sample of origin, sequenced in a study of cytomegalovirus exposure and HLA in healthy donors. Primers: 60 Vbeta forward and 13 Jbeta reverse. Assay used: immunoSEQ multiplex PCR; TCRdb lists only in-frame clones, some missing. Among about 160,000 clones listed, more than 60% were seen once. Sequencing used PBMCs. The origin of the receptors is a male donor in good health and CMV-seronegative.

The chain uses TRBV19 and TRBJ2-6; D is ambiguous. The CDR3 has 14 amino acids. The V gene's germline CDR1 is LNHDA and CDR2 SQIVND (reference sequence). Trimming cost V 7 bases and J 4 bases, with 11 bases left between them. The chain's CDR3 is CASMMSSGANVLTF. CDR3 DNA sequence: TGTGCCAGTATGATGAGTTCCGGGGCCAACGTCCTGACTTTC.

This clone has just one count. This specimen includes other DNA sequences encoding the same CDR3. Here the CDR3 reads CASSLGLARNEQFF. CDR3 DNA: TGTGCCAGCAGCCTGGGACTAGCGCGAAATGAGCAGTTCTTC. The genes are TRBV5-6 and TRBJ2-1; 10 nucleotides line up with TRBD2. Germline CDR1 reads SGHDT; CDR2 reads YYEEEE. V was clipped by 4 bases and J by 7 bases; unmatched bases: 5. This CDR3 is 14 amino acids long. Together with reference TRBV5-6 and TRBJ2-1, the CDR3 gives the full variable domain: DAGVTQSPTHLIKTRGQQVTLRCSPKSGHDTVSWYQQALGQGPQFIFQYYEEEERQRGNFPDRFSGHQFPNYSSELNVNALLLGDSALYLCASSLGLARNEQFFGPGTRLTVL.

This chain joins TRBV11-2 and TRBJ2-1; D is possibly TRBD1 (5 bases). The length of the CDR3 is 14 residues. Trimming left V 5 bases short and J 5 bases short, with 13 bases between. The germline V gene encodes CDR1 SGHAT and CDR2 FQNNGV. This CDR3 is CASSPGWGDNEQFF. In nucleotides, the CDR3 is TGTGCCAGCAGCCCCGGGTGGGGCGACAATGAGCAGTTCTTC.

The genes are TRBV7-8 and TRBJ2-1, with a weak D call TRBD1 (6 bases). Germline V gives CDR1 SGHVS, CDR2 FQNEAQ. Between the trimmed V and J ends, which lost 5 bases and 12 bases, there was a span of 23 bases. The CDR3 consists of 15 residues. This CDR3 is CASSPTTGPGLGQFF. DNA for the CDR3: TGTGCCAGCAGCCCAACGACAGGTCCGGGCCTGGGGCAGTTCTTC. Supplemented by reference TRBV7-8 and TRBJ2-1, the full variable domain reads GAGVSQSPRYKVAKRGQDVALRCDPISGHVSLFWYQQALGQGPEFLTYFQNEAQLDKSGLPSDRFFAERPEGSVSTLKIQRTQQEDSAVYLCASSPTTGPGLGQFFGPGTRLTVL.

The gene calls are TRBV5-1 and TRBJ2-5, with D hard to call. Trimming left V 0 bases short and J 0 bases short, with 9 bases between. CDR3 length: 15 amino acids. The germline CDR1 and CDR2 sequences are SGHRS and YFSETQ. CDR3 sequence (DNA): TGCGCCAGCAGCTTGGTATCCCAGTACCAAGAGACCCAGTACTTC. The encoded protein is CASSLVSQYQETQYF.

V is TRBV9 and J is TRBJ2-7, with 8 bases lining up with TRBD2. This CDR3 is 15 amino acids long. Trimming removed 0 bases from V and 2 bases from J; junction bases left unmatched: 4. Per germline, CDR1 SGDLS and CDR2 YYNGEE. The CDR3 region is CASSVGGTSPYEQYF. In DNA, the CDR3 is TGTGCCAGCAGCGTAGGGGGGACTAGTCCCTACGAGCAGTACTTC.

The chain combines TRBV5-5 with TRBJ1-1; the D is unclear. V was clipped by 1 base and J by 2 bases, with 15 bases between them. This CDR3 has 16 amino acids. Germline V gene lookup returns CDR1 SGHKS and CDR2 YYEKEE (reference sequence). CDR3: CASSLSASPSNTEAFF. CDR3 sequence (DNA): TGTGCCAGCAGCTTGTCCGCGAGCCCATCAAACACTGAAGCTTTCTTT.

The chain couples TRBV6-1 to TRBJ1-2; TRBD1 is a possible D gene (6 bases). Germline CDR1 MNHNS, CDR2 SASEGT. This CDR3 is built from 14 residues. With 1 base removed from V and 5 bases from J, the gap between germline ends came to 11 bases. The chain's CDR3 is CASSEGQQGYGYTF. The CDR3 DNA is TGTGCCAGCAGTGAAGGGCAACAGGGTTATGGCTACACCTTC.

The CDR3 DNA reads as TGTGCCAGTACTTCCCAGCGGGGGATTTACTCCTACAATGAGCAGTTCTTC. This encodes CASTSQRGIYSYNEQFF. The chain combines TRBV19 with TRBJ2-1; 8 bases are a match to TRBD2. This CDR3 spans 17 amino acids. V was pared by 7 bases and J by 0 bases, with 11 bases of the junction left unmatched. Germline V lookup: CDR1 LNHDA, CDR2 SQIVND (reference sequence).

The CDR3 bases are TGTGCCAGCAGCGTGAGGGGGGAGGGTACTGAAGCTTTCTTT. This encodes CASSVRGEGTEAFF. The chain joins TRBV9 to TRBJ1-1; a possible D gene is TRBD1 (6 bases). CDR1 is SGDLS, CDR2 YYNGEE, per germline. CDR3 size: 14 residues. Trimming left V 2 bases short and J 5 bases short, with 13 bases between.

This rearrangement joins TRBV9 to TRBJ1-3; 7 nucleotides match TRBD1. Germline loops: CDR1 SGDLS, CDR2 YYNGEE. CDR3 length: 15 amino acids. Germline trimming cut 4 bases from V and 0 bases from J; bases unmatched to any gene: 4. In DNA, the CDR3 is TGTGCCAGCAGCCCTGGGGACAGCTCTGGAAACACCATATATTTT. Amino acid sequence: CASSPGDSSGNTIYF.

As for this clone: The junction shows a germline mismatch at one end, possibly a read error. The chain joins TRBV15 to TRBJ2-1, with 8 positions matching TRBD1. CDR1 LNHNV and CDR2 YYDKDF come from the germline V gene (reference sequence). The length of the CDR3 is 14 residues. The CDR3 protein is CAASRTGFGNEQFF. The CDR3 bases are TGTGCCGCCAGCCGGACAGGGTTTGGTAATGAGCAGTTCTTC.

V usage is TRBV7-3 and J usage is TRBJ2-2, with D maybe TRBD2 (6 bases). The CDR3 is 15 amino acids. Trimming pared 4 bases from V and 7 bases from J, leaving 16 bases between. CDR1 and CDR2 (germline): SGHTA, FQGTGA. CDR3 loop: CASSSGGNDLGELFF. The CDR3 coding sequence is TGTGCCAGCAGCTCCGGCGGGAATGATCTCGGGGAGCTGTTTTTT.

This chain joins TRBV23-1 and TRBJ1-5; 7 positions agree with TRBD1. TRBV23-1 is an ORF; its function is uncertain. There are 15 residues in the CDR3. The V segment lost 7 bases and the J segment 7 bases; nucleotides outside the gene matches: 13. CDR3 residues: CASTQLQQGWQPQHF. CDR3 sequence (DNA): TGCGCCAGCACCCAGCTCCAACAGGGGTGGCAGCCCCAGCATTTT.